The 27 T cell receptor beta chains presented below share a single source sample, sequenced in a study of cytomegalovirus exposure and HLA in healthy donors. With 60 Vbeta and 13 Jbeta primers, the PCR was carried out. Profiling relied on immunoSEQ multiplex PCR, and the TCRdb table lists in-frame clones only, not all of them. Of fewer than 55,000 clones listed, roughly 63% are singletons. Source material: PBMCs. Receptors were obtained from a man in his 60s in good health and CMV-seropositive.

The chain joins TRBV4-3 to TRBJ2-7; D is possibly TRBD1 (5 bases). Germline V gene data show CDR1 as LGHNA and CDR2 as YSLEER. Trimming took off 0 bases at V and 1 base at J, with 10 bases between the two ends. The CDR3 contains 15 residues. CDR3 loop: CASSQEAGSSYEQYF. CDR3 DNA: TGCGCCAGCAGCCAAGAGGCAGGGTCTTCCTACGAGCAGTACTTC.

This clone has only a few counts. The genes are TRBV4-3 and TRBJ2-7; D call uncertain. V lost 0 bases and J 4 bases, leaving 7 bases between the germline ends. The germline gives CDR1 LGHNA, CDR2 YSLEER. CDR3 length: 13 residues. CDR3 bases: TGCGCCAGCAGCCAAGATTCACAGTACGAGCAGTACTTC. As protein: CASSQDSQYEQYF.

This clone was counted only a few times. J is TRBJ1-2 and V is TRBV18; 7 bases are a match to TRBD1. Trimming took 5 bases from V and 8 from J; bases not matched to a gene: 8. Germline V gene data show CDR1 as KGHSH and CDR2 as LQKENI. The CDR3 totals 13 residues. CDR3 loop: CASSAGGSGGYTF. The DNA of the CDR3 is TGTGCCAGCTCAGCAGGGGGTTCGGGAGGCTACACCTTC.

The chain recombines TRBV29-1 with TRBJ2-7, with TRBD2 matching over 8 bases. The trim removed 7 bases at V and 0 bases at J, leaving 5 bases unmatched. The germline V gene has CDR1 SQVTM and CDR2 ANQGSEA. The CDR3 contains 13 residues. The CDR3 reads CSAGGASSYEQYF. The CDR3 nucleotides are TGCAGCGCCGGGGGGGCTAGCTCCTACGAGCAGTACTTC.

V usage is TRBV4-3 and J usage is TRBJ2-2; D remains ambiguous. The germline V and J ends were trimmed by 1 base and 4 bases, with 7 bases remaining between them. Germline V gives CDR1 LGHNA, CDR2 YSLEER. There are 14 residues in the CDR3. The CDR3 nucleotides are TGCGCCAGCAGCCAAGGCTACCTCACCGGGGAGCTGTTTTTT. This sequence encodes CASSQGYLTGELFF.

The chain joins TRBV7-2 to TRBJ2-3, with TRBD2 matching over 7 bases. After removal of 2 bases from V and 3 bases from J, the junction contained 14 bases not matched to a gene. The CDR3 loop spans 18 amino acids. The germline gives CDR1 SGHTA, CDR2 FQGNSA. CDR3 coding DNA: TGTGCCAGCAGCTTATCTAGGGGCGGGGGTGTTTTGACAGATACGCAGTATTTT. Its protein product is CASSLSRGGGVLTDTQYF.

The chain couples TRBV7-9 to TRBJ2-1; 7 bases are shared with TRBD2. The CDR3 is 17 residues long. Trimming at V came to 5 bases and at J to 0 bases, leaving 10 bases not matched to a gene. Looked up from germline, CDR1 is SEHNR and CDR2 is FQNEAQ (reference sequence). The CDR3 reads CASSRTSSGTSYNEQFF. DNA of the CDR3: TGTGCCAGCAGCCGCACGTCTAGCGGCACCTCCTACAATGAGCAGTTCTTC.

The V and J genes are TRBV29-1 and TRBJ2-7, with a weak D call TRBD2 (6 bases). The CDR3 contains 11 residues. The germline gives CDR1 SQVTM, CDR2 ANQGSEA. Between the trimmed V and J ends, which lost 6 bases and 5 bases, there was a span of 11 bases. In DNA form, the CDR3 reads TGCAGCGTCATACTAGCAGACGAGCAGTACTTC. It codes for CSVILADEQYF.

The genes are TRBV30 and TRBJ1-1, with D maybe TRBD1 (5 bases). This CDR3 has 16 amino acids. The germline gives CDR1 GTSNPN, CDR2 SVGIG (reference sequence). V was clipped by 2 bases and J by 2 bases, with 18 bases between them. CDR3 in DNA: TGTGCCTGGAGTCCCCTTGAGGACATGACCAACACTGAAGCTTTCTTT. This codes for CAWSPLEDMTNTEAFF.

This chain connects TRBV6-1 to TRBJ1-5; D remains ambiguous. CDR3 length: 12 amino acids. Trimming removed 2 bases at V and 7 bases at J, with 6 bases between. Germline values: CDR1 MNHNS, CDR2 SASEGT. DNA for the CDR3: TGTGCCAGCAGTGAAAGTGGCCAGCCCCAGCATTTT. It yields the protein CASSESGQPQHF.

The rearrangement joins TRBV2 to TRBJ2-2; 7 nucleotides line up with TRBD2. Germline V gene data show CDR1 as SNHLY and CDR2 as FYNNEI. CDR3 length: 14 amino acids. Trimming at V came to 5 bases and at J to 1 base, leaving 1 base not matched to a gene. The CDR3 spells CASSWGGNTGELFF. The CDR3, as DNA: TGTGCCAGCAGTTGGGGGGGGAACACCGGGGAGCTGTTTTTT.

The V gene is TRBV9, the J gene TRBJ2-5; 14 bases align to TRBD2. The CDR3 spans 17 residues. CDR1 SGDLS and CDR2 YYNGEE come from the germline V gene. The V segment lost 4 bases and the J segment 4 bases; nucleotides outside the gene matches: 9. The chain's CDR3 is CASSPRTSGRPRETQYF. CDR3 DNA sequence: TGTGCCAGCAGCCCACGGACTAGCGGGAGGCCGCGAGAGACCCAGTACTTC.

This chain connects TRBV21-1 to TRBJ2-1; the D segment call TRBD1 is taken from the table without a DNA check. TRBV21-1 is recorded as a pseudogene. The CDR3 covers 14 residues. In nucleotides, the CDR3 is TGTGCCAGCCTCGGGACAGGGTCCTACAATGAGCAGTTCTTC. Its protein product is CASLGTGSYNEQFF.

This clone was counted a single time. The J gene is TRBJ2-1, the V gene TRBV7-3; 7 bases are a match to TRBD1. Germline CDR1 SGHTA, CDR2 FQGTGA. This CDR3 contains 14 residues. The trim removed 3 bases at V and 5 bases at J, leaving 4 bases unmatched. CDR3 sequence (DNA): TGTGCCAGCAGCTTGGGTGGACAGGACAATGAGCAGTTCTTC. It specifies CASSLGGQDNEQFF. The full variable domain, in which reference TRBV7-3 and TRBJ2-1 provide the parts outside the CDR3, is GAGVSQTPSNKVTEKGKYVELRCDPISGHTALYWYRQSLGQGPEFLIYFQGTGAADDSGLPNDRFFAVRPEGSVSTLKIQRTERGDSAVYLCASSLGGQDNEQFFGPGTRLTVL.

The chain joins TRBV6-4 to TRBJ2-3; 8 bases fit TRBD2. The CDR3 has 15 amino acids. Germline CDR1 reads MRHNA; CDR2 reads SNTAGT. V was pared by 7 bases and J by 8 bases, with 14 bases of the junction left unmatched. This CDR3 reads CASTPRAGDSFTQYF. CDR3 DNA: TGTGCCAGCACCCCAAGAGCGGGAGATAGTTTTACGCAGTATTTT.

The chain couples TRBV28 to TRBJ2-3; a weak D match, TRBD2 (6 bases). In germline, CDR1 is MDHEN, CDR2 SYDVKM. The CDR3 contains 14 residues. V gave up 4 bases and J gave up 2 bases, with 10 bases separating them. The CDR3 loop is CASSSGGSTDTQYF. DNA of the CDR3: TGTGCCAGCAGTTCTGGGGGGTCCACAGATACGCAGTATTTT. Full variable domain (outside the CDR3, taken from reference TRBV28 and TRBJ2-3): DVKVTQSSRYLVKRTGEKVFLECVQDMDHENMFWYRQDPGLGLRLIYFSYDVKMKEKGDIPEGYSVSREKKERFSLILESASTNQTSMYLCASSSGGSTDTQYFGPGTRLTVL.

The chain employs TRBV19 and TRBJ2-1; D is unclear. Germline CDR1 reads LNHDA; CDR2 reads SQIVND (reference sequence). Trimming took off 1 base at V and 3 bases at J, with 16 bases between the two ends. There are 17 residues in the CDR3. In nucleotides, the CDR3 is TGTGCCAGTAGTATAGGTCAGTTCGGGTCCATCTACAATGAGCAGTTCTTC. This gives the protein CASSIGQFGSIYNEQFF.

J is TRBJ2-5 and V is TRBV6-6; D remains ambiguous. Trimming took off 1 base at V and 2 bases at J, with 8 bases between the two ends. The CDR3 has 14 residues. The germline gives CDR1 MNHNY, CDR2 SVGAGI (reference sequence). This CDR3 reads CASSYLLMQETQYF. CDR3 in DNA: TGTGCCAGCAGTTACTTACTGATGCAAGAGACCCAGTACTTC.

The chain uses TRBV4-3 and TRBJ1-2, with D hard to call. Trimming stripped 0 bases from V and 5 bases from J, with 13 bases between. Germline assignment: CDR1 LGHNA and CDR2 YSLEER. The CDR3 loop spans 15 amino acids. The CDR3 DNA reads as TGCGCCAGCAGCCAAGATAAAGGGAGGGCGTATGGCTACACCTTC. This encodes CASSQDKGRAYGYTF.

The CDR3 region has the DNA TGTGCCAGCAGCTCGCCCCGGACAGGATTGACCCAGTACTTC. This gives the protein CASSSPRTGLTQYF. This chain uses TRBV5-4 with TRBJ2-5; 7 bases agree with TRBD1. The CDR3 totals 14 residues. Germline V CDR1 and CDR2: SGHNT, YYREEE (reference sequence). V trimming: 3 bases; J trimming: 7 bases; junction bases outside the gene matches: 9. The full variable domain, rest sourced from reference TRBV5-4 and TRBJ2-5, is ETGVTQSPTHLIKTRGQQVTLRCSSQSGHNTVSWYQQALGQGPQFIFQYYREEENGRGNFPPRFSGLQFPNYSSELNVNALELDDSALYLCASSSPRTGLTQYFGPGTRLLVL.

This clone was seen a handful of times. J is TRBJ2-7 and V is TRBV27, with 7 bases identical to TRBD2. V dropped 5 bases and J dropped 7; count of bases not matched to a gene: 14. The V gene's germline CDR1 is MNHEY and CDR2 SMNVEV (reference sequence). This CDR3 is 15 amino acids long. Written as DNA, the CDR3 is TGTGCCAGCAGTCCCCTGACTAGCCCGCCTGAGGAGCAGTACTTC. Translated: CASSPLTSPPEEQYF.

The rearrangement joins TRBV5-4 to TRBJ2-1; tentatively, D is TRBD2 (6 bases). V gave up 3 bases and J gave up 6 bases, with 16 bases separating them. Germline assignment: CDR1 SGHNT and CDR2 YYREEE (reference sequence). The CDR3 is 15 amino acids. Written as DNA, the CDR3 is TGTGCCAGCAGCTGGAACCCGGTCGGGGGCAATGAGCAGTTCTTC. Translation gives CASSWNPVGGNEQFF.

This clone has just one count. The chain is built from TRBV16 and TRBJ1-2; D not certain. The germline gives CDR1 KGHSY, CDR2 FQNENV. V lost 1 base to trimming and J lost 4 bases, with 7 bases between them. CDR3 size: 13 residues. CDR3: CASSQWSSYGYTF. The CDR3 coding sequence is TGTGCCAGCAGCCAATGGAGCTCCTATGGCTACACCTTC.

The gene calls are TRBV7-3 and TRBJ2-1; TRBD2 aligns across 7 bases. This CDR3 region has 14 residues. Unmatched junction bases numbered 0, after V lost 0 bases and J lost 4 bases. Germline CDR1 SGHTA, CDR2 FQGTGA. The CDR3 loop is CASSLTGGYNEQFF. The CDR3 bases are TGTGCCAGCAGCTTAACGGGAGGGTACAATGAGCAGTTCTTC. The whole variable domain, filled in from reference TRBV7-3 and TRBJ2-1, reads GAGVSQTPSNKVTEKGKYVELRCDPISGHTALYWYRQSLGQGPEFLIYFQGTGAADDSGLPNDRFFAVRPEGSVSTLKIQRTERGDSAVYLCASSLTGGYNEQFFGPGTRLTVL.

The table lists this clone with a few counts. The V gene is TRBV5-5, the J gene TRBJ2-2; the match to TRBD2 covers 7 bases. This CDR3 region has 15 residues. The V segment lost 1 base and the J segment 7 bases; nucleotides outside the gene matches: 7. Per germline, CDR1 SGHKS and CDR2 YYEKEE (reference sequence). The CDR3 protein is CASSLSTSVGGELFF. CDR3 DNA: TGTGCCAGCAGCTTGTCCACTAGCGTGGGCGGGGAGCTGTTTTTT.

This clone appeared a few times. Here the CDR3 DNA reads TGCGCCAGCAGCCCCCCTCTTAACGTACAGCCCTCGAACACTGAAGCTTTCTTT. Protein sequence: CASSPPLNVQPSNTEAFF. The chain uses TRBV4-1 and TRBJ1-1; D unclear. Germline CDR1 MGHRA, CDR2 YSYEKL. The CDR3 consists of 18 residues. V lost 4 bases, J lost 1 base, and 22 bases lay in between.

The CDR3 sequence is CAWRPWTGDEKLFF. The CDR3 DNA reads TGTGCCTGGAGGCCTTGGACAGGGGATGAAAAACTGTTTTTT. This chain joins TRBV30 and TRBJ1-4; 9 bases agree with TRBD1. The CDR3 length is 14 residues. CDR1 is GTSNPN and CDR2 is SVGIG in the germline V gene (reference sequence). V shed 3 bases, J shed 6 bases, and the junction held 5 bases outside the gene matches. Based on the CDR3 plus reference TRBV30 and TRBJ1-4, the full variable domain is SQTIHQWPATLVQPVGSPLSLECTVEGTSNPNLYWYRQAAGRGLQLLFYSVGIGQISSEVPQNLSASRPQDRQFILSSKKLLLSDSGFYLCAWRPWTGDEKLFFGSGTQLSVL.